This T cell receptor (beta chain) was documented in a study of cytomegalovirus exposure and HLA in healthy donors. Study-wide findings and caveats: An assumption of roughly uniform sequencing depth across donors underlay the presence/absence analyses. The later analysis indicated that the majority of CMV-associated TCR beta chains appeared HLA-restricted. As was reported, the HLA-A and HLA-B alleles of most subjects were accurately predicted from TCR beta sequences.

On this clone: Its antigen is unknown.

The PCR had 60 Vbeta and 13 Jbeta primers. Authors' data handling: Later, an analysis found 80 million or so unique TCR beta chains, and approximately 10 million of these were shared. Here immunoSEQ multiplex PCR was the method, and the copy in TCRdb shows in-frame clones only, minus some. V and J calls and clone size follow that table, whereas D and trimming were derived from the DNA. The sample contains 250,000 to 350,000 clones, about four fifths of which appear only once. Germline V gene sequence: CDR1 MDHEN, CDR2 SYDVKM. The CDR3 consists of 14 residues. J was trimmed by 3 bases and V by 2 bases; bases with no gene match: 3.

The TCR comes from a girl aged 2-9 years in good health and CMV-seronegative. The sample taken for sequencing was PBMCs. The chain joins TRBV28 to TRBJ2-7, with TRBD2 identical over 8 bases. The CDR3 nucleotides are TGTGCCAGCAGTTTAGGGACTAGATTCTACGAGCAGTACTTC. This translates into CASSLGTRFYEQYF.